Listed here is a single TCR beta chain. The sample comes from a study of blood T cell repertoires in COVID-19. Study in general: The analysed material was cDNA or gDNA that came from T cells, B-cell-depleted T cells, or PBMCs.

V was cut by 0 bases and J by 4 bases, with 21 bases left in between. Germline lookup yields CDR1 MNHEY and CDR2 SMNVEV (reference sequence). The CDR3 runs 18 residues. TCRdb keeps only in-frame clones here, not all; method: immunoSEQ multiplex PCR. The sample has fewer than 90,000 clones; more than 75% are singletons. The gene calls are TRBV27 and TRBJ1-1; possibly TRBD1 for D (5 bases). The sample consisted of peripheral blood. This receptor was taken from a human donor in a cohort sampled during active COVID-19. The CDR3 sequence is CASSLSLGGVGPATEAFF. CDR3 DNA: TGTGCCAGCAGTTTATCGTTGGGAGGGGTCGGACCAGCCACTGAAGCTTTCTTT.